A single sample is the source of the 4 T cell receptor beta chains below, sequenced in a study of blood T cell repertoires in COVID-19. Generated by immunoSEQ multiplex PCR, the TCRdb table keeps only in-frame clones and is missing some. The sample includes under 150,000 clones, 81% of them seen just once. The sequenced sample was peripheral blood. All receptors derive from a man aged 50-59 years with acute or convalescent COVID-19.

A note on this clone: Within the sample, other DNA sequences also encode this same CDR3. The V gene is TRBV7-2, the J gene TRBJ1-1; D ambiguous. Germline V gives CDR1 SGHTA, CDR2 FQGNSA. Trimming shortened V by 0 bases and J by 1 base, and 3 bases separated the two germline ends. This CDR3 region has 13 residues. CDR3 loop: CASSLAGNTEAFF. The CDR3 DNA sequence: TGTGCCAGCAGCTTAGCCGGGAACACTGAAGCTTTCTTT.

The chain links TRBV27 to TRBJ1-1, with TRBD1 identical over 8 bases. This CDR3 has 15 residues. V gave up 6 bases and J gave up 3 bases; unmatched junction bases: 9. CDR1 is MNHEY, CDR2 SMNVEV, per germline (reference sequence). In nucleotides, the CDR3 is TGTGCCAGCAGCCAATCAGGGGGCGTTCACACTGAAGCTTTCTTT. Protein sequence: CASSQSGGVHTEAFF.

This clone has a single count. The CDR3 DNA reads TGCGCCAGCAGCTTAAGGGGACAGGATTATGGCTACACCTTC. Amino acid sequence: CASSLRGQDYGYTF. The rearrangement uses TRBV5-1 and TRBJ1-2, with TRBD1 identical over 8 bases. The CDR3 sequence is 14 residues long. Germline values: CDR1 SGHRS, CDR2 YFSETQ. V was clipped by 2 bases and J by 5 bases; unmatched bases: 5. Drawing the rest from reference TRBV5-1 and TRBJ1-2, the complete variable domain is KAGVTQTPRYLIKTRGQQVTLSCSPISGHRSVSWYQQTPGQGLQFLFEYFSETQRNKGNFPGRFSGRQFSNSRSEMNVSTLELGDSALYLCASSLRGQDYGYTFGSGTRLTVV.

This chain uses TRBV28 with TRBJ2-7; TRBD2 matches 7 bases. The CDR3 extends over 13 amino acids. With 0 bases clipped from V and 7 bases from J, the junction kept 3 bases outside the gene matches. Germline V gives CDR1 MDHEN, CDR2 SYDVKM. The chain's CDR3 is CASSLWGGIEQYV. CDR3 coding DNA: TGTGCCAGCAGTTTATGGGGGGGGATTGAGCAGTACGTC.